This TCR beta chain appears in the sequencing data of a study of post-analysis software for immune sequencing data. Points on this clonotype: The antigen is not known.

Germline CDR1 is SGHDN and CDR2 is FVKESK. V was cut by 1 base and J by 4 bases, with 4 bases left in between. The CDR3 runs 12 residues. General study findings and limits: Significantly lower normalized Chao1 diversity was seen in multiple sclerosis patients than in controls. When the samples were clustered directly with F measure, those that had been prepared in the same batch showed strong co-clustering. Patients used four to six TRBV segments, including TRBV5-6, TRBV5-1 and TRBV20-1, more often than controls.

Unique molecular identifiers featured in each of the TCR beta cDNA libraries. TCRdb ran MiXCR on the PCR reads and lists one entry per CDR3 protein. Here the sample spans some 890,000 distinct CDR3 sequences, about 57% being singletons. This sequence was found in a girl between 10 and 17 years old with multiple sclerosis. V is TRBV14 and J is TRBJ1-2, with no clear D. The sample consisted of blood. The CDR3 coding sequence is TGTGCCAGCAGCCAAGTGCCCTATGGCTACACCTTC. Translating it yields CASSQVPYGYTF.